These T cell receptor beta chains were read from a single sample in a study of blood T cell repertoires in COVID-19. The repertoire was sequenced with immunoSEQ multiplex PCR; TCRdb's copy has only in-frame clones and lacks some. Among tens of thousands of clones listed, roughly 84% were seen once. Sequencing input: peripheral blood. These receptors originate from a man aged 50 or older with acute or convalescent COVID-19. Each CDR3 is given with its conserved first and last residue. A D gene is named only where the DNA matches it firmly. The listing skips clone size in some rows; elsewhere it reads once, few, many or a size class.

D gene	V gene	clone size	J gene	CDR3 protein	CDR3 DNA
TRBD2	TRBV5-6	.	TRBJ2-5	CASRRGLDSAETQYF	TGTGCCAGCAGACGGGGACTAGACTCGGCGGAGACCCAGTACTTC
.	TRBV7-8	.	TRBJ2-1	CASSRRNGGASYNEQFF	TGTGCCAGCAGCCGACGCAATGGGGGGGCCTCCTACAATGAGCAGTTCTTC
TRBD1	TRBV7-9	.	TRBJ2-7	CASRSGTGAFYEQYF	TGTGCCAGCAGGTCCGGGACAGGGGCCTTCTACGAGCAGTACTTC
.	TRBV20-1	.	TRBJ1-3	CSAYSGNTIYF	TGCAGTGCTTATTCTGGAAACACCATATATTTT
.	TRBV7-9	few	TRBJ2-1	CASSGASYNEQFF	TGTGCCAGCAGTGGGGCCTCCTACAATGAGCAGTTCTTC
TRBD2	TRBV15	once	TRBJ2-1	CATSRGGGSDNEQFF	TGTGCCACCAGCAGAGGGGGCGGGAGCGACAATGAGCAGTTCTTC
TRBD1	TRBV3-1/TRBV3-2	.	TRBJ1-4	CASSPAGGLDEKLFF	TGTGCCAGCAGCCCCGCAGGGGGCCTCGATGAAAAACTGTTTTTT
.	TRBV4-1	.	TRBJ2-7	CASSQGVSGTTPYEQYF	TGCGCCAGCAGCCAAGGGGTCAGCGGTACTACCCCCTACGAGCAGTACTTC
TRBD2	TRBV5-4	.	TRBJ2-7	CASSLASGSYEQYF	TGTGCCAGCAGCTTGGCTAGCGGGAGTTACGAGCAGTACTTC
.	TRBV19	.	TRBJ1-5	CASTGTLATTQHF	TGTGCCAGCACCGGGACTCTGGCTACGACCCAGCATTTT
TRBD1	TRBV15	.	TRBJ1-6	CATSRDLLGQGDSPLHF	TGTGCCACCAGCAGGGACCTTTTAGGACAGGGCGATTCACCCCTCCACTTT
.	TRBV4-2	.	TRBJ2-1	CASSQELYDEQFF	TGTGCCAGCAGCCAAGAACTATACGATGAGCAGTTCTTC
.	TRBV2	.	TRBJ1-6	CASSEAIGEYNSPLHF	TGTGCCAGCAGTGAAGCAATCGGAGAATATAATTCACCCCTCCACTTT
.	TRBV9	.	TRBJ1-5	CASSSHTDANQPQHF	TGTGCCAGCAGCAGCCATACCGATGCGAATCAGCCCCAGCATTTT
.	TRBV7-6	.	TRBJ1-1	CASSRGRDTEAFF	TGTGCCAGCAGCCGCGGGCGGGACACTGAAGCTTTCTTT
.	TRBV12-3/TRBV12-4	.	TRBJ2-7	CASRPGATYEQYF	TGTGCCAGCAGACCGGGTGCTACCTACGAGCAGTACTTC
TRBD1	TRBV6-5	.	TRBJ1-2	CASSRGQGAGYTF	TGTGCCAGCAGTCGGGGGCAGGGGGCTGGCTACACCTTC
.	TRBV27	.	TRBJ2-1	CASSFSGHGYNEQFF	TGTGCCAGCAGTTTCTCGGGACACGGCTACAATGAGCAGTTCTTC
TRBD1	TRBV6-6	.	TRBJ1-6	CASRPDRVSSPLHF	TGTGCCAGCAGACCTGACAGGGTTAGTTCACCCCTCCACTTT
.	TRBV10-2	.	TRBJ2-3	CASSLGSPPDTQYF	TGCGCCAGCAGCCTCGGGAGCCCCCCAGATACGCAGTATTTT
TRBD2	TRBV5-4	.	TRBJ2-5	CATGLVSETQYF	TGTGCCACAGGACTAGTCTCGGAGACCCAGTACTTC
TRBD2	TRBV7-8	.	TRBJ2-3	CASSSVGGGAADTQYF	TGTGCCAGCAGCTCGGTGGGCGGGGGGGCCGCAGATACGCAGTATTTT
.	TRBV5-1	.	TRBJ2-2	CASSWGLANTGELFF	TGCGCCAGCAGCTGGGGACTTGCGAACACCGGGGAGCTGTTTTTT
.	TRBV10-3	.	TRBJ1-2	CAISGRGLSNYGYTF	TGTGCCATCAGCGGAAGGGGCCTGTCTAACTATGGCTACACCTTC
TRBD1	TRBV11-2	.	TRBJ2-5	CASSSGQGAETQYF	TGTGCCAGCAGTTCCGGACAGGGGGCAGAGACCCAGTACTTC
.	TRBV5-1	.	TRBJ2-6	CASSLGGVSGANVLTF	TGCGCCAGCAGCTTGGGCGGAGTCTCTGGGGCCAACGTCCTGACTTTC
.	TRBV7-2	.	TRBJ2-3	CASSIQRTRGDTQYF	TGTGCCAGCAGCATACAACGCACAAGGGGAGATACGCAGTATTTT
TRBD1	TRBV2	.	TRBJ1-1	CASSAEGTVKAFF	TGTGCCAGCAGCGCAGAAGGGACAGTAAAAGCTTTCTTT
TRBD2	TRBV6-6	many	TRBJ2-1	CASSHEIAGLGGEQFF	TGTGCCAGCAGCCACGAAATAGCGGGGCTAGGGGGTGAGCAGTTCTTC
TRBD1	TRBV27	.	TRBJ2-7	CASSLVEDRDEQYF	TGTGCCAGCAGTTTAGTAGAGGACAGGGATGAGCAGTACTTC
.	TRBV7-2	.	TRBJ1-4	CASSSRWAPNEKLFF	TGTGCCAGCAGCTCCCGGTGGGCCCCGAATGAAAAACTGTTTTTT
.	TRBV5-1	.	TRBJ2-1	CASSVDSSSYNEQFF	TGCGCCAGCAGCGTGGACAGCAGCTCCTACAATGAGCAGTTCTTC
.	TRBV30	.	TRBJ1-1	CAVGGMRNTEAFF	TGTGCCGTAGGAGGTATGCGAAACACTGAAGCTTTCTTT
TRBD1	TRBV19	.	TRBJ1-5	CATGYTGGSSNQPQHF	TGTGCCACCGGGTATACAGGGGGCAGTAGCAATCAGCCCCAGCATTTT
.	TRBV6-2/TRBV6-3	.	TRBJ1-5	CASSYSVSEGYHYNQPQHF	TGTGCCAGCAGTTATTCTGTCTCGGAGGGTTATCACTACAATCAGCCCCAGCATTTT
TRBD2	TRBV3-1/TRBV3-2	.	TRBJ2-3	CASSPTSGGGTDTQYF	TGTGCCAGCAGCCCAACTAGCGGGGGAGGCACAGATACGCAGTATTTT
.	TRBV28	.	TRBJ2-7	CASTRDNSYEQYF	TGTGCCAGCACTCGGGACAACTCCTACGAGCAGTACTTC
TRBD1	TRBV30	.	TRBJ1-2	CALGTGPNYGYTF	TGTGCCCTCGGGACAGGGCCTAACTATGGCTACACCTTC
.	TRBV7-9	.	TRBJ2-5	CASSPGWENQETQYF	TGTGCCAGCAGCCCCGGATGGGAGAATCAAGAGACCCAGTACTTC
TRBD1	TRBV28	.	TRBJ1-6	CASQIGQGGNSPLHF	TGTGCCAGTCAGATAGGACAGGGGGGAAATTCACCCCTCCACTTT
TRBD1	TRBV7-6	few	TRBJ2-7	CASSLNTPGQGYEQYF	TGTGCCAGCAGCTTAAATACCCCGGGACAGGGATACGAGCAGTACTTC
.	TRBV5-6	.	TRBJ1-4	CASSLTQFNEKLFF	TGTGCCAGCAGCTTGACACAGTTTAATGAAAAACTGTTTTTT
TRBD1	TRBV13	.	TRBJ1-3	CASSETSGGEGIYF	TGTGCCAGCAGCGAGACCTCAGGGGGCGAGGGTATATATTTT
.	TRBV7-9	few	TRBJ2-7	CASSLVLRAYEQYF	TGTGCCAGCAGCTTAGTGCTCAGGGCCTACGAGCAGTACTTC
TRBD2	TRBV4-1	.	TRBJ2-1	CASSLGLSGGKKGEQFF	TGCGCCAGCAGCCTTGGGCTAAGCGGGGGGAAAAAGGGGGAGCAGTTCTTC
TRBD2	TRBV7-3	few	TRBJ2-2	CASSLVAGADTGELFF	TGTGCCAGCAGCTTGGTAGCGGGAGCTGACACCGGGGAGCTGTTTTTT
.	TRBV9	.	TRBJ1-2	CASSTNQQGTGGYTF	TGTGCCAGCAGTACCAACCAACAGGGTACGGGGGGCTACACCTTC
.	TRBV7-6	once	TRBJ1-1	CASSKLQGENTEAFF	TGTGCCAGCAGCAAGTTACAGGGAGAGAACACTGAAGCTTTCTTT
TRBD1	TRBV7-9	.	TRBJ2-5	CASSQPGTGFETQYF	TGTGCCAGCAGCCAACCCGGGACAGGGTTCGAGACCCAGTACTTC
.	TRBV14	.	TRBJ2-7	CASSQSNEQYF	TGTGCCAGCAGCCAATCAAACGAGCAGTACTTC
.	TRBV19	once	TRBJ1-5	CASSIRSSPQHF	TGTGCCAGTAGTATCCGCAGTTCGCCCCAGCATTTT
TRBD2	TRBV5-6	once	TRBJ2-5	CASSAGLAGPQYF	TGTGCCAGCAGCGCAGGACTAGCTGGGCCCCAGTACTTC
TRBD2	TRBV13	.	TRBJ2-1	CASSLERGLAGGRQFF	TGTGCCAGCAGCTTAGAGAGGGGGTTAGCGGGAGGACGTCAGTTCTTC
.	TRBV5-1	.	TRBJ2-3	CASSFRGLRTDTQYF	TGCGCCAGCAGCTTTAGGGGACTTCGCACAGATACGCAGTATTTT
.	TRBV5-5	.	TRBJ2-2	CASRTGTTNTGELFF	TGTGCCAGCAGAACCGGGACAACGAACACCGGGGAGCTGTTTTTT
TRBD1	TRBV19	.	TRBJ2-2	CASSNPRQGAPEGELFF	TGTGCCAGTAGTAACCCTCGGCAGGGGGCCCCTGAGGGGGAGCTGTTTTTT
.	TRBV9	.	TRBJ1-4	CASSVGATTNEKLFF	TGTGCCAGCAGCGTAGGGGCGACAACTAATGAAAAACTGTTTTTT
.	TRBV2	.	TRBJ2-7	CASSERSGVSTYEQYF	TGTGCCAGCAGTGAACGTTCGGGAGTCTCGACCTACGAGCAGTACTTC
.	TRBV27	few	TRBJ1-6	CASSLYGQTNSPLHF	TGTGCCAGCAGTTTATATGGACAAACTAATTCACCCCTCCACTTT
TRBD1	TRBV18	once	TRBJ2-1	CASSADRVNEQFF	TGTGCCAGCTCAGCGGACAGGGTAAATGAGCAGTTCTTC